The rows below give T cell receptor beta chains drawn from one sample of a study of neurological immune-mediated disorders. TCRdb reanalysed the 5' RACE reads using MiXCR and keeps one entry per CDR3 protein. Counted here are about 32,000 distinct CDR3 sequences, 3.5% to 4% occurring once; the ten biggest clones make up approximately 2.2%. What was sequenced was PBMCs. The receptors stem from a young man with multiple sclerosis. Both conserved end residues are part of each CDR3. The D gene is left open where the match is weak. The size of a clone is reported for some rows only, either as once, few or many, or as a class for expanded clones.

clone_size	v_call	d_call	j_call	cdr3_aa	cdr3_nt
many	TRBV7-8	TRBD2	TRBJ2-7	CASSLASGGPYEQYF	TGTGCCAGCAGCTTAGCGTCGGGAGGTCCCTACGAGCAGTACTTC
medium-sized	TRBV10-3	.	TRBJ1-5	CAISDSGRANQPQHF	TGTGCCATCAGTGACTCCGGACGGGCGAATCAGCCCCAGCATTTT
many	TRBV6-5	.	TRBJ2-6	CASKGTSGANVLTF	TGTGCCAGCAAGGGAACCTCTGGGGCCAACGTCCTGACTTTC
.	TRBV20-1	TRBD2	TRBJ2-3	CSASGGAVPDTQYF	TGCAGTGCTAGCGGGGGGGCGGTTCCAGATACGCAGTATTTT
many	TRBV12-3/TRBV12-4	.	TRBJ1-1	CASKGDRHTEAFF	TGTGCCAGCAAAGGAGACAGACACACTGAAGCTTTCTTT
many	TRBV5-1	.	TRBJ2-5	CASSLAWGSSETQYF	TGCGCCAGCAGCTTGGCCTGGGGAAGTAGTGAGACCCAGTACTTC
many	TRBV5-1	.	TRBJ2-1	CASSFDKPSQRFF	TGCGCCAGCAGTTTTGACAAGCCCTCCCAGCGGTTCTTC
many	TRBV6-5	.	TRBJ1-1	CASSYQVFGLDTEAFF	TGTGCCAGCAGTTACCAGGTGTTTGGACTGGACACTGAAGCTTTCTTT
many	TRBV3-1	.	TRBJ1-4	CASSQYNEKLFF	TGTGCCAGCAGCCAGTATAATGAAAAACTGTTTTTT
many	TRBV12-3/TRBV12-4	.	TRBJ1-4	CASSLTPVNEKLFF	TGTGCCAGCAGTCTGACGCCTGTTAATGAAAAACTGTTTTTT
.	TRBV7-6	.	TRBJ2-7	CASSFSSSYEQYF	TGTGCCAGCAGCTTTTCGAGCTCCTACGAGCAGTACTTC
many	TRBV5-1	TRBD1	TRBJ2-6	CASSLVGETGYNLSGANVLTF	TGCGCCAGCAGCTTGGTGGGTGAGACAGGGTACAATCTCTCTGGGGCCAACGTCCTGACTTTC
many	TRBV5-6	TRBD1	TRBJ1-1	CASSFGTATEAFF	TGTGCCAGCAGCTTTGGGACAGCCACTGAAGCTTTCTTT
many	TRBV27	.	TRBJ1-1	CASSFPRLRNTEAFF	TGTGCCAGCAGTTTTCCGAGGTTACGGAACACTGAAGCTTTCTTT
many	TRBV6-2/TRBV6-3	.	TRBJ1-1	CASSYERRKPNTEAFF	TGTGCCAGCAGTTACGAACGACGGAAGCCGAACACTGAAGCTTTCTTT
many	TRBV20-1	TRBD1	TRBJ2-1	CSASSSRGLIDEQFF	TGCAGTGCTAGTTCGTCCAGGGGGTTAATCGATGAGCAGTTCTTC
many	TRBV11-2	.	TRBJ1-2	CASSPDGNYGYTF	TGTGCCAGCAGCCCGGACGGGAACTATGGCTACACCTTC
.	TRBV10-3	.	TRBJ2-3	CAISGLDTQYF	TGTGCCATCTCAGGGTTAGATACGCAGTATTTT
many	TRBV20-1	TRBD2	TRBJ2-3	CSARVQAGGLADTQYF	TGCAGTGCTAGAGTCCAAGCGGGGGGGTTAGCAGATACGCAGTATTTT
many	TRBV7-2	.	TRBJ2-5	CASSLDPGRQETQYF	TGTGCCAGCAGCTTGGACCCGGGACGGCAAGAGACCCAGTACTTC
many	TRBV12-3/TRBV12-4	.	TRBJ2-7	CASSPTPYEQYF	TGTGCCAGCAGTCCGACACCCTACGAGCAGTACTTC
.	TRBV9	TRBD2	TRBJ2-1	CASSVTSGSNEQFF	TGTGCCAGCAGCGTAACTAGCGGGTCGAATGAGCAGTTCTTC
few	TRBV10-3	TRBD1	TRBJ2-3	CAIRGGTGTDTQYF	TGTGCCATCAGAGGAGGGACAGGGACAGATACGCAGTATTTT
many	TRBV25-1	.	TRBJ2-7	CASSEAYEQYF	TGTGCCAGCAGTGAAGCCTACGAGCAGTACTTC